The T cell receptor (beta chain) described here comes from a study of OX40 agonist ivuxolimab in advanced cancers. The study's findings and limits: Some patients without response likewise showed low normalized clonal expansion.

Remarks on this clone: What it binds is not known.

Only in-frame clones appear in the TCRdb table, and some are missing; sequencing was by immunoSEQ multiplex PCR. The sample carries 50,000 to 60,000 clones, 70% to 85% recorded once. Specimen: CD4+ or CD8+ T cells sorted from blood, collected in a trial of the OX40 agonist ivuxolimab. This TCR was recovered from an adult with an advanced solid tumor such as melanoma, head and neck, liver or kidney cancer.

The CDR3 DNA reads as TGTGCCTGGAGCCAAGGGACAGGGAAATACGAGCAGTACTTC. This encodes CAWSQGTGKYEQYF. The J gene is TRBJ2-7, the V gene TRBV30; 9 nucleotides line up with TRBD1. Germline V gene data show CDR1 as GTSNPN and CDR2 as SVGIG (reference sequence). V shed 3 bases and J 4 bases; nucleotides not matched to a gene: 7. The CDR3 is 14 amino acids. Supplemented by reference TRBV30 and TRBJ2-7, the full variable domain reads SQTIHQWPATLVQPVGSPLSLECTVEGTSNPNLYWYRQAAGRGLQLLFYSVGIGQISSEVPQNLSASRPQDRQFILSSKKLLLSDSGFYLCAWSQGTGKYEQYFGPGTRLTVT.